This entry features one T cell receptor (beta chain) sequence. This record belongs to a study of blood T cell repertoires in COVID-19. Study-wide context: The study drew acute and convalescent COVID-19 samples from the United States, Italy and Spain. PBMCs, B-cell-depleted T cells, or T cells provided the cDNA or gDNA that made up the material.

In the authors' workflow: Reference gene primer amplification gave estimated nucleated cell counts. Clones were read by immunoSEQ multiplex PCR, and TCRdb kept only the in-frame ones, dropping some. Clone size and V and J calls were adopted from that table, with D and trimming inferred from the DNA. The repertoire has fewer than 150,000 clones, roughly 80% of them found once; the top ten carry approximately 16%. Trimming stripped 8 bases from V and 3 bases from J, with 16 bases between. The CDR3 covers 14 residues. Germline CDR1 SGHAT, CDR2 FQNNGV. The chain carries TRBV11-2 and TRBJ1-1; tentatively, D is TRBD1 (5 bases). The sample was peripheral blood. The receptor was derived from a woman in her forties or fifties with acute or convalescent COVID-19. CDR3 amino acids: CASARVGEDTEAFF. The CDR3 DNA reads TGTGCCAGCGCCAGGGTAGGAGAGGACACTGAAGCTTTCTTT.